Listed below are T cell receptor beta chains from one sample, sequenced in a study of blood T cell repertoires in COVID-19. Profiling relied on immunoSEQ multiplex PCR, and the TCRdb table lists in-frame clones only, not all of them. The sample has some 31,000 clones, approximately 86% seen once. Sequencing input: peripheral blood. The receptor source for this set is a human donor in a cohort sampled during active COVID-19. The donor label of this sample is uncertain. Each CDR3 is given with its conserved first and last residue. Fields, in order: clone size, J gene, V gene, D gene, CDR3 length, CDR3 protein, CDR3 DNA. D genes are given only for firm matches. Not every row has a clone size; where given, it reads once, few, many or a size class.

clone size: once
J gene: TRBJ2-7
V gene: TRBV28
D gene: TRBD2
CDR3 length: 15
CDR3 protein: CASSPGTSLLIEQYF
CDR3 DNA: TGTGCCAGCAGTCCCGGGACTAGTTTGCTCATCGAGCAGTACTTC

clone size: NA
J gene: TRBJ2-6
V gene: TRBV18
D gene: NA
CDR3 length: 20
CDR3 protein: CASSHRGRGLRPSGANVLTF
CDR3 DNA: TGTGCCAGCTCACATAGGGGTCGGGGACTTAGACCCTCTGGGGCCAACGTCCTGACTTTC

clone size: NA
J gene: TRBJ2-1
V gene: TRBV24-1
D gene: TRBD1
CDR3 length: 19
CDR3 protein: CATSGDGQGGFRSYNEQFF
CDR3 DNA: TGTGCCACCAGTGGGGATGGACAGGGTGGTTTTAGGTCCTACAATGAGCAGTTCTTC

clone size: NA
J gene: TRBJ1-1
V gene: TRBV30
D gene: NA
CDR3 length: 11
CDR3 protein: CAWSPLSEAFF
CDR3 DNA: TGTGCCTGGAGCCCTCTATCTGAAGCTTTCTTT

clone size: NA
J gene: TRBJ2-2
V gene: TRBV6-6
D gene: NA
CDR3 length: 16
CDR3 protein: CASSYSLYRNTGELFF
CDR3 DNA: TGTGCCAGCAGTTACTCTCTCTACCGGAACACCGGGGAGCTGTTTTTT

clone size: NA
J gene: TRBJ2-1
V gene: TRBV18
D gene: TRBD2
CDR3 length: 16
CDR3 protein: CASSLALAGGILGQFF
CDR3 DNA: TGTGCCAGCTCACTGGCTTTAGCGGGAGGAATTCTTGGGCAGTTCTTC

clone size: once
J gene: TRBJ1-2
V gene: TRBV5-5
D gene: NA
CDR3 length: 13
CDR3 protein: CASSPDINEGYTF
CDR3 DNA: TGTGCCAGCAGCCCAGACATTAATGAAGGCTACACCTTC

clone size: NA
J gene: TRBJ1-5
V gene: TRBV7-3
D gene: TRBD1
CDR3 length: 16
CDR3 protein: CASSGQGTPQDQPQHF
CDR3 DNA: TGTGCCAGCAGCGGACAGGGGACGCCCCAAGATCAGCCCCAGCATTTT

clone size: NA
J gene: TRBJ2-1
V gene: TRBV2
D gene: TRBD1
CDR3 length: 15
CDR3 protein: CASSLRHGQGNEQFF
CDR3 DNA: TGTGCCAGCAGCTTAAGACACGGACAGGGCAATGAGCAGTTCTTC

clone size: NA
J gene: TRBJ1-6
V gene: TRBV5-4
D gene: TRBD1
CDR3 length: 16
CDR3 protein: CASSSRTGTNNSPLHF
CDR3 DNA: TGTGCCAGCAGCTCCAGGACAGGGACCAATAATTCACCCCTCCACTTT

clone size: NA
J gene: TRBJ1-2
V gene: TRBV10-3
D gene: NA
CDR3 length: 11
CDR3 protein: CAISQGYGYTF
CDR3 DNA: TGTGCCATCAGCCAGGGGTATGGCTACACCTTC

clone size: NA
J gene: TRBJ2-7
V gene: TRBV9
D gene: TRBD2
CDR3 length: 15
CDR3 protein: CASSSGASGSGEQYF
CDR3 DNA: TGTGCCAGCAGCTCTGGGGCCAGCGGGAGTGGTGAGCAGTACTTC

clone size: NA
J gene: TRBJ2-1
V gene: TRBV4-1
D gene: NA
CDR3 length: 15
CDR3 protein: CASSHSPSSYNEQFF
CDR3 DNA: TGCGCCAGCAGCCATAGTCCGAGCTCCTACAATGAGCAGTTCTTC

clone size: NA
J gene: TRBJ2-1
V gene: TRBV9
D gene: NA
CDR3 length: 13
CDR3 protein: CASSALQGNEQFF
CDR3 DNA: TGTGCCAGCAGCGCGTTACAGGGAAATGAGCAGTTCTTC

clone size: NA
J gene: TRBJ2-5
V gene: TRBV10-3
D gene: NA
CDR3 length: 15
CDR3 protein: CAISESGGLQETQYF
CDR3 DNA: TGTGCCATCAGTGAGTCGGGGGGACTCCAAGAGACCCAGTACTTC

clone size: NA
J gene: TRBJ2-5
V gene: TRBV23-1
D gene: NA
CDR3 length: 13
CDR3 protein: CASAASPQVTQYF
CDR3 DNA: TGCGCCAGCGCAGCTAGCCCTCAGGTGACCCAGTACTTC

clone size: NA
J gene: TRBJ2-7
V gene: TRBV5-1
D gene: NA
CDR3 length: 14
CDR3 protein: CASSLGSATYEQYF
CDR3 DNA: TGCGCCAGCAGCTTGGGCAGCGCCACCTACGAGCAGTACTTC

clone size: NA
J gene: TRBJ1-5
V gene: TRBV27
D gene: NA
CDR3 length: 16
CDR3 protein: CASSLTASGNNQPQHF
CDR3 DNA: TGTGCCAGCAGTTTAACAGCGAGCGGGAACAATCAGCCCCAGCATTTT

clone size: NA
J gene: TRBJ2-2
V gene: TRBV9
D gene: TRBD1
CDR3 length: 16
CDR3 protein: CASSVGDRVPTGELFF
CDR3 DNA: TGTGCCAGCAGCGTCGGAGACAGGGTCCCTACCGGGGAGCTGTTTTTT

clone size: NA
J gene: TRBJ1-4
V gene: TRBV5-1
D gene: NA
CDR3 length: 15
CDR3 protein: CASSPGGGWDEKLFF
CDR3 DNA: TGCGCCAGCAGCCCAGGAGGTGGGTGGGATGAAAAACTGTTTTTT

clone size: NA
J gene: TRBJ2-1
V gene: TRBV9
D gene: TRBD2
CDR3 length: 15
CDR3 protein: CASSPRLAGWGEQFF
CDR3 DNA: TGTGCCAGCAGCCCCCGCCTAGCGGGATGGGGTGAGCAGTTCTTC

clone size: NA
J gene: TRBJ1-2
V gene: TRBV28
D gene: NA
CDR3 length: 12
CDR3 protein: CASSLMRYGYTF
CDR3 DNA: TGTGCCAGCAGCCTAATGAGGTATGGCTACACCTTC

clone size: NA
J gene: TRBJ2-1
V gene: TRBV27
D gene: NA
CDR3 length: 15
CDR3 protein: CASSTAASSYNEQFF
CDR3 DNA: TGTGCCAGCAGTACTGCGGCCAGCTCCTACAATGAGCAGTTCTTC

clone size: once
J gene: TRBJ1-6
V gene: TRBV5-6
D gene: NA
CDR3 length: 14
CDR3 protein: CASRQDSRGSPLHF
CDR3 DNA: TGTGCCAGCAGACAGGACAGCCGGGGTTCACCCCTCCACTTT

clone size: once
J gene: TRBJ1-2
V gene: TRBV5-4
D gene: NA
CDR3 length: 14
CDR3 protein: CASSPVIPSGGYTF
CDR3 DNA: TGTGCCAGCAGCCCTGTGATTCCCTCTGGCGGCTACACCTTC

clone size: NA
J gene: TRBJ2-7
V gene: TRBV28
D gene: TRBD1
CDR3 length: 14
CDR3 protein: CASIVSRQGDEQYF
CDR3 DNA: TGTGCCAGCATCGTCTCGAGACAGGGGGACGAGCAGTACTTC

clone size: NA
J gene: TRBJ1-1
V gene: TRBV11-3
D gene: NA
CDR3 length: 14
CDR3 protein: CASSSITVARGAFF
CDR3 DNA: TGTGCCAGCAGCTCTATAACCGTGGCAAGGGGAGCTTTCTTT

clone size: NA
J gene: TRBJ1-4
V gene: TRBV7-9
D gene: NA
CDR3 length: 15
CDR3 protein: CASSPSGREDEKLFF
CDR3 DNA: TGTGCCAGCAGCCCTAGTGGGAGAGAGGATGAAAAACTGTTTTTT

clone size: NA
J gene: TRBJ2-7
V gene: TRBV28
D gene: NA
CDR3 length: 15
CDR3 protein: CASTKGGGGSYEQYF
CDR3 DNA: TGTGCCAGCACAAAAGGGGGGGGAGGCTCCTACGAGCAGTACTTC

clone size: NA
J gene: TRBJ1-6
V gene: TRBV27
D gene: TRBD1
CDR3 length: 13
CDR3 protein: CASSHTGVSPLHF
CDR3 DNA: TGTGCCAGCAGTCATACAGGGGTTTCACCCCTCCACTTT

clone size: NA
J gene: TRBJ2-7
V gene: TRBV19
D gene: NA
CDR3 length: 14
CDR3 protein: CASRSRSETYEQYF
CDR3 DNA: TGTGCCAGTAGATCTCGGTCCGAAACCTACGAGCAGTACTTC

clone size: NA
J gene: TRBJ2-1
V gene: TRBV6-5
D gene: NA
CDR3 length: 12
CDR3 protein: CASSGLFNEQFF
CDR3 DNA: TGTGCCAGCAGCGGACTATTCAATGAGCAGTTCTTC

clone size: NA
J gene: TRBJ2-1
V gene: TRBV7-9
D gene: TRBD2
CDR3 length: 15
CDR3 protein: CASSRPGLARGEQFF
CDR3 DNA: TGTGCCAGCAGCAGGCCGGGACTAGCGAGGGGAGAGCAGTTCTTC

clone size: NA
J gene: TRBJ2-1
V gene: TRBV10-2
D gene: TRBD1
CDR3 length: 14
CDR3 protein: CASSERDRDNEQFF
CDR3 DNA: TGCGCCAGCAGTGAACGAGACAGGGACAATGAGCAGTTCTTC

clone size: NA
J gene: TRBJ1-1
V gene: TRBV7-9
D gene: NA
CDR3 length: 16
CDR3 protein: CASSLARSGSDTEAFF
CDR3 DNA: TGTGCCAGCAGCTTAGCGCGTTCAGGGTCGGACACTGAAGCTTTCTTT

clone size: NA
J gene: TRBJ1-1
V gene: TRBV29-1
D gene: TRBD1
CDR3 length: 12
CDR3 protein: CSVFPGGTEAFF
CDR3 DNA: TGCAGCGTGTTTCCAGGGGGCACTGAAGCTTTCTTT

clone size: NA
J gene: TRBJ2-1
V gene: TRBV2
D gene: NA
CDR3 length: 13
CDR3 protein: CASRPSHFNEQFF
CDR3 DNA: TGTGCCAGCAGGCCTAGCCACTTCAATGAGCAGTTCTTC

clone size: NA
J gene: TRBJ1-1
V gene: TRBV5-1
D gene: NA
CDR3 length: 14
CDR3 protein: CASSIGGLNTEAFF
CDR3 DNA: TGCGCCAGCAGCATTGGGGGACTTAACACTGAAGCTTTCTTT

clone size: NA
J gene: TRBJ2-1
V gene: TRBV12-2
D gene: NA
CDR3 length: 15
CDR3 protein: CASRLSSGSHNEQFF
CDR3 DNA: TGTGCAAGTCGCTTATCTAGCGGGTCCCACAATGAGCAGTTCTTC

clone size: NA
J gene: TRBJ1-1
V gene: TRBV19
D gene: TRBD1
CDR3 length: 14
CDR3 protein: CASFDRVMNTEAFF
CDR3 DNA: TGTGCCAGTTTTGACAGGGTAATGAACACTGAAGCTTTCTTT

clone size: NA
J gene: TRBJ1-1
V gene: TRBV7-9
D gene: NA
CDR3 length: 13
CDR3 protein: CASSLEGGTEAFF
CDR3 DNA: TGTGCCAGCAGCTTAGAAGGGGGCACTGAAGCTTTCTTT